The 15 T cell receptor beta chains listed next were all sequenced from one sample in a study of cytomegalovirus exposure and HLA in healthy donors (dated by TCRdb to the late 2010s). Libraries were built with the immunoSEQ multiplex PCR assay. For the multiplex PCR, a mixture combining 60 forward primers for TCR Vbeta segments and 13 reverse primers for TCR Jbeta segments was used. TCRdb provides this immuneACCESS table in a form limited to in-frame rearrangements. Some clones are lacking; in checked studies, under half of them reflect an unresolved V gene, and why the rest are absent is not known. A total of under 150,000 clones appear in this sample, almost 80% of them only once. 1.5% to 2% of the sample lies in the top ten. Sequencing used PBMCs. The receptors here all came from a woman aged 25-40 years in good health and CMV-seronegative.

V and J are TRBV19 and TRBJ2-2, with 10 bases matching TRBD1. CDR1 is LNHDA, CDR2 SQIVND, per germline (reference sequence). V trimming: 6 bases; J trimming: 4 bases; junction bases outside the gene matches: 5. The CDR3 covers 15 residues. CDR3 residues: CASSRRTGGTGELFF. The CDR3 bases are TGTGCCAGTAGCCGCCGGACAGGGGGCACCGGGGAGCTGTTTTTT.

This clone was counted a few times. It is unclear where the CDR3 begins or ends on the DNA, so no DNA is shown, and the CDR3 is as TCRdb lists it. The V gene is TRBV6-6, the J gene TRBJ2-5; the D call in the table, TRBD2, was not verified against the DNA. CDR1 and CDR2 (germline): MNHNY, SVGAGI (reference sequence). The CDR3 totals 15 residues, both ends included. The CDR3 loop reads CASSSSRGGLETQYF.

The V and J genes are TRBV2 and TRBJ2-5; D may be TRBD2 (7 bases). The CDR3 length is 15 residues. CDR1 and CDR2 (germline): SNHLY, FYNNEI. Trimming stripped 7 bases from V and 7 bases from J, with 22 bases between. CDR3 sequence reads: CASISNRGAEGTQYF. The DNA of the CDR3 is TGTGCCAGCATTTCAAATCGGGGGGCGGAGGGGACCCAGTACTTC.

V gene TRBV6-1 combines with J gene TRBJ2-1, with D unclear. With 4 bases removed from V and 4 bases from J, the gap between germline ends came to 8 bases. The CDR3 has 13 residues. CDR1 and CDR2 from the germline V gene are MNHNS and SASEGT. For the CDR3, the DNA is TGTGCCAGCAGTGGCCAGCGTTACAATGAGCAGTTCTTC. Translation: CASSGQRYNEQFF.

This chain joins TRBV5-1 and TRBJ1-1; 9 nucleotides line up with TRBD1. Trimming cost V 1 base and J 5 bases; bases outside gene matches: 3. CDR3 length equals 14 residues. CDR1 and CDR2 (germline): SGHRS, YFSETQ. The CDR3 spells CASSLIGQGTEAFF. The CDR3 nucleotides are TGCGCCAGCAGCTTGATTGGACAGGGGACTGAAGCTTTCTTT.

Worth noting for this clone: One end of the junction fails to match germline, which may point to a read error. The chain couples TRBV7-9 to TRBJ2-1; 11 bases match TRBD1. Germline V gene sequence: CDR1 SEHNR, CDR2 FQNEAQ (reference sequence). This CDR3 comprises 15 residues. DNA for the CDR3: TGTTCCAGCAGCTTTCCGGGACAGGGGGAGAATGAGCAGTTCTTC. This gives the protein CSSSFPGQGENEQFF. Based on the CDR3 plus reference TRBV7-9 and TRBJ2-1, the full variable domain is DTGVSQNPRHKITKRGQNVTFRCDPISEHNRLYWYRQTLGQGPEFLTYFQNEAQLEKSRLLSDRFSAERPKGSFSTLEIQRTEQGDSAMYLCSSSFPGQGENEQFFGPGTRLTVL.

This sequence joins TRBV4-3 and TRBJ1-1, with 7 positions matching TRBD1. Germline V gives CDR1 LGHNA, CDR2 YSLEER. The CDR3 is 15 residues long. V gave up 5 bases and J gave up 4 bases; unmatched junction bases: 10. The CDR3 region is CASSGPTGRTTEAFF. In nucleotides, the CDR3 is TGCGCCAGCAGCGGGCCGACAGGGAGGACCACTGAAGCTTTCTTT.

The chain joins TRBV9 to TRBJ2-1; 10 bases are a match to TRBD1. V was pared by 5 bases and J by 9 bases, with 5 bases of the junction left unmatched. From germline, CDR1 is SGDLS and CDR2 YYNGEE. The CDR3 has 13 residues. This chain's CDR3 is CASSETGGGEQFF. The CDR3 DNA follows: TGTGCCAGCAGTGAGACAGGGGGCGGTGAGCAGTTCTTC.

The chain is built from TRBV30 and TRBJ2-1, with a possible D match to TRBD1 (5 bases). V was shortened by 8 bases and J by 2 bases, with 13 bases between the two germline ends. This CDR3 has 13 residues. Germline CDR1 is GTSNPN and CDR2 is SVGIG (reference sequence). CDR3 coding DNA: TGTGCCCACGCAGGGCGGCCCTACAATGAGCAGTTCTTC. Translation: CAHAGRPYNEQFF.

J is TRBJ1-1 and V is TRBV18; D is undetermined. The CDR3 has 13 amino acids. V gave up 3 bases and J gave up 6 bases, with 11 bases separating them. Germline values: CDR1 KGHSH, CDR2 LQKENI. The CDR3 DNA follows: TGTGCCAGCTCACCCCCTCAGCGGCCTGAAGCTTTCTTT. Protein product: CASSPPQRPEAFF. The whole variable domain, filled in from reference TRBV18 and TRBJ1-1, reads NAGVMQNPRHLVRRRGQEARLRCSPMKGHSHVYWYRQLPEEGLKFMVYLQKENIIDESGMPKERFSAEFPKEGPSILRIQQVVRGDSAAYFCASSPPQRPEAFFGQGTRLTVV.

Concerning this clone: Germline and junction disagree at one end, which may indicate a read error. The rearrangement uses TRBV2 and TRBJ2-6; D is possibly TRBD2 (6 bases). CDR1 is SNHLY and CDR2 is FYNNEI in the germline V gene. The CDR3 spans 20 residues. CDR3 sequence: CASSEVPGLGLSSGANVLTF. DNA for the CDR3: TGTGCCAGCAGCGAAGTCCCGGGACTGGGTTTAAGCTCTGGGGCCAACGTCCTGACTTTC.

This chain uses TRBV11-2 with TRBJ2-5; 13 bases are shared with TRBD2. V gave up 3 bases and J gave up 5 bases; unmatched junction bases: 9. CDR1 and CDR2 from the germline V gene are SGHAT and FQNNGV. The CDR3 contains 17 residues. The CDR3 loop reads CASSFLLAGGNGETQYF. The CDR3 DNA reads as TGTGCCAGCAGCTTCCTACTAGCGGGGGGGAACGGGGAGACCCAGTACTTC.

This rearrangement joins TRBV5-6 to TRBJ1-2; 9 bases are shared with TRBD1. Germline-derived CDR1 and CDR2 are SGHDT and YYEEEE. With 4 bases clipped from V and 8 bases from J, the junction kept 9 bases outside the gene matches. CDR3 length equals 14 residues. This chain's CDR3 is CASSVGDRAVGYTF. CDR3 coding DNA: TGTGCCAGCAGCGTGGGGGACAGGGCAGTAGGCTACACCTTC.

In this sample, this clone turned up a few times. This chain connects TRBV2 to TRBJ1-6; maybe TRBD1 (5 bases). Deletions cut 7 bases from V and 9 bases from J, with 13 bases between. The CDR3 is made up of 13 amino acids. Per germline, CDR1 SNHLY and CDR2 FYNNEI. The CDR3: CASKAQRGSPLHF. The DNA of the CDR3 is TGTGCCAGCAAGGCCCAAAGGGGTTCACCCCTCCACTTT.

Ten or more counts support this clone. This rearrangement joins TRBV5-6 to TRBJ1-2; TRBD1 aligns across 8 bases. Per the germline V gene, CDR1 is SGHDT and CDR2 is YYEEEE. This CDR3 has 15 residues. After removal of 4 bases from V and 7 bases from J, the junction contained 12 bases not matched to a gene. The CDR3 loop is CASSGRQGLLGGYTF. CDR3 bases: TGTGCCAGCAGCGGAAGACAGGGGCTCTTAGGTGGCTACACCTTC.